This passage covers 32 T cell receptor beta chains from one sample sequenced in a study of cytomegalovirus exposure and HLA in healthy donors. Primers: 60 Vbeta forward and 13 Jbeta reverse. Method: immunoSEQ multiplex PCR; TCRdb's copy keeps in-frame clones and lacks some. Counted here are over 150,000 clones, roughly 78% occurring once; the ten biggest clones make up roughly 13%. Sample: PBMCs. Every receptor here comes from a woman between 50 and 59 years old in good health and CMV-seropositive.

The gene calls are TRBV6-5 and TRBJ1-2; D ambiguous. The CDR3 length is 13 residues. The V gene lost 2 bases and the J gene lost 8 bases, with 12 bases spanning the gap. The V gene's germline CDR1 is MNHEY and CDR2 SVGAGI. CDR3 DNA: TGTGCCAGCAGTTACGAGGGAATTCGGGGCTACACCTTC. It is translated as CASSYEGIRGYTF.

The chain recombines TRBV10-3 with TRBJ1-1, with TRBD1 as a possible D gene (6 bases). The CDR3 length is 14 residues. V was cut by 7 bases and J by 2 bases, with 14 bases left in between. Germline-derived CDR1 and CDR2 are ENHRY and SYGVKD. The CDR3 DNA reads TGTGCCATCAAGCGGGACACAACAAACACTGAAGCTTTCTTT. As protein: CAIKRDTTNTEAFF.

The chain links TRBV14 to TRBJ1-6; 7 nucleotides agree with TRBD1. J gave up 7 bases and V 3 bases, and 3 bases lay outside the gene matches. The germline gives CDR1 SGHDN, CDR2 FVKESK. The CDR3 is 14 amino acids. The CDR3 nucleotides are TGTGCCAGCAGCCAGGGACAGCTAAATTCACCCCTCCACTTT. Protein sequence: CASSQGQLNSPLHF.

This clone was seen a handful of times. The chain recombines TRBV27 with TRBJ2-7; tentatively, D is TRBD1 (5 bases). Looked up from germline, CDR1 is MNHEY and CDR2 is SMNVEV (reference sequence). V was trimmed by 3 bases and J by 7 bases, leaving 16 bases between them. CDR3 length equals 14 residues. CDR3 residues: CASSFRGSYGEQYF. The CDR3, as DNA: TGTGCCAGCAGTTTTAGGGGATCCTACGGGGAGCAGTACTTC.

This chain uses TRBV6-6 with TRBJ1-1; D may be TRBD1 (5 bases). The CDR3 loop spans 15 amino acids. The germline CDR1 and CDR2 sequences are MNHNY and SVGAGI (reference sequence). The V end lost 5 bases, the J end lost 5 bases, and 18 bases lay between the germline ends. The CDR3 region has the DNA TGTGCCAGCAGTGACGAGGGGCAGGGAGGGACTGAAGCTTTCTTT. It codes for CASSDEGQGGTEAFF.

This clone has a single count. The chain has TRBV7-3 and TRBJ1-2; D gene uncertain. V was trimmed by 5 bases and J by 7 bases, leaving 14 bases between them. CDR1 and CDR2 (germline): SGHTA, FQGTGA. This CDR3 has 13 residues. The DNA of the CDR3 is TGTGCCAGCAGCCCCGGGGTGGAGGGTGGCTACACCTTC. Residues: CASSPGVEGGYTF.

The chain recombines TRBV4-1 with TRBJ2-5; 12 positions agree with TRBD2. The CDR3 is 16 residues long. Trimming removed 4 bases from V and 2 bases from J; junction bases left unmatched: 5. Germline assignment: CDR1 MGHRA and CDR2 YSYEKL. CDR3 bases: TGCGCCAGCAGCCTGACTAGCGGGGGTGTTCAAGAGACCCAGTACTTC. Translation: CASSLTSGGVQETQYF.

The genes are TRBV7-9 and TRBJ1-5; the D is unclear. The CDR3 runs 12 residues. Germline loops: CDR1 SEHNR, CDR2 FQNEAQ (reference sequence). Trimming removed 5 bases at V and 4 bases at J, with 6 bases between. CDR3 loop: CASSPNNQPQHF. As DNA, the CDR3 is TGTGCCAGCAGCCCCAATAATCAGCCCCAGCATTTT.

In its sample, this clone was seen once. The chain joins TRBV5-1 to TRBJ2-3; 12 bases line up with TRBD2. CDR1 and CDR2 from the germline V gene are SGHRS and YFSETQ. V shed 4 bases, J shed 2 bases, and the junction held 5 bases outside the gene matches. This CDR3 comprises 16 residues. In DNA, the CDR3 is TGCGCCAGCAGCCTAGCGGGGGGGCGGGCCACAGATACGCAGTATTTT. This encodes CASSLAGGRATDTQYF. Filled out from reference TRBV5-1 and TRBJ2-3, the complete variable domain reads KAGVTQTPRYLIKTRGQQVTLSCSPISGHRSVSWYQQTPGQGLQFLFEYFSETQRNKGNFPGRFSGRQFSNSRSEMNVSTLELGDSALYLCASSLAGGRATDTQYFGPGTRLTVL.

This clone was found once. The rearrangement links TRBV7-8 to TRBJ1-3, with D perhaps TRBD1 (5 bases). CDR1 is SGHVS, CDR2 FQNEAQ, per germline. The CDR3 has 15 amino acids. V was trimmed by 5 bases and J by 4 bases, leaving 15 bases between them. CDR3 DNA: TGTGCCAGCAGCCCAGGGACTCCGCAAGGAAACACCATATATTTT. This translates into CASSPGTPQGNTIYF.

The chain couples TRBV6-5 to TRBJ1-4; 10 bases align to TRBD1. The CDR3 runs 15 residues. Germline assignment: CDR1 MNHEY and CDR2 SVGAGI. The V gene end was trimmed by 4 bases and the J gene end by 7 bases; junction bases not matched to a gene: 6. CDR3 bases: TGTGCCAGCAGTTTTCCGGGACAGGGGTTTGAAAAACTGTTTTTT. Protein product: CASSFPGQGFEKLFF.

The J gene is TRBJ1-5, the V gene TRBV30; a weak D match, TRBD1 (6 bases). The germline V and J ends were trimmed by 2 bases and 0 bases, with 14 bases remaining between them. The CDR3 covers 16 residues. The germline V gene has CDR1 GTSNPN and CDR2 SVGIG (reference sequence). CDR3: CAWSQGKVYSNQPQHF. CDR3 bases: TGTGCCTGGAGTCAGGGGAAGGTTTATAGCAATCAGCCCCAGCATTTT. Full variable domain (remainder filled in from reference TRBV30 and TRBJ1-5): SQTIHQWPATLVQPVGSPLSLECTVEGTSNPNLYWYRQAAGRGLQLLFYSVGIGQISSEVPQNLSASRPQDRQFILSSKKLLLSDSGFYLCAWSQGKVYSNQPQHFGDGTRLSIL.

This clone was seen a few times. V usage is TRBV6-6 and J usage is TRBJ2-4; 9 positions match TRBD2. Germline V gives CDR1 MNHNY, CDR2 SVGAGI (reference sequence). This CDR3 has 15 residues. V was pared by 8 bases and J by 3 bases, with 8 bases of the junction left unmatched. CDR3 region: CASLGGGAVKNIQYF. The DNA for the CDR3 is TGTGCCAGCCTTGGCGGGGGGGCGGTCAAAAACATTCAGTACTTC.

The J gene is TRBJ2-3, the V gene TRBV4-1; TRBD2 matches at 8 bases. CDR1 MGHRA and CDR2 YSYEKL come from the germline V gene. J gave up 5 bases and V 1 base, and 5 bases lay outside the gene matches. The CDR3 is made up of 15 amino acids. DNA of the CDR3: TGCGCCAGCAGCCAAGGGGCGGGGGGCGGAGATACGCAGTATTTT. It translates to CASSQGAGGGDTQYF.

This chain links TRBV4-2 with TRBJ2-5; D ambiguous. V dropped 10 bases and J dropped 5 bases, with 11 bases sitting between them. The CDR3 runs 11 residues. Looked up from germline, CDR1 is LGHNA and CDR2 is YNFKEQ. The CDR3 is CATKPQETQYF. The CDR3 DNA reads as TGTGCCACCAAACCTCAGGAGACCCAGTACTTC.

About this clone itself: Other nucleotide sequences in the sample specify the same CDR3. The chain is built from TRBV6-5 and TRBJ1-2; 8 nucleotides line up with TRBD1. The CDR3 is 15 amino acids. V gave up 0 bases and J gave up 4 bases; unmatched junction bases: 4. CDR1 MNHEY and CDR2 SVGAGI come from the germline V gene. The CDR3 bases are TGTGCCAGCAGTTACTCGCAGGGGGCGGGCTATGGCTACACCTTC. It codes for CASSYSQGAGYGYTF.

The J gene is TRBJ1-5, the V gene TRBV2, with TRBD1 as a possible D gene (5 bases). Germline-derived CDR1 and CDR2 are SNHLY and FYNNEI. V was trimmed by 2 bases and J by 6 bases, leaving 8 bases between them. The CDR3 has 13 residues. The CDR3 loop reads CASSEQGSQPQHF. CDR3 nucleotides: TGTGCCAGCAGTGAACAGGGTAGTCAGCCCCAGCATTTT.

The CDR3 coding sequence is TGTGCCTGGAGTGGACGGGACAGGGCTTATCAGCCCCAGCATTTT. Its protein is CAWSGRDRAYQPQHF. The J gene is TRBJ1-5, the V gene TRBV30, with 9 bases identical to TRBD1. Germline V gene sequence: CDR1 GTSNPN, CDR2 SVGIG (reference sequence). V trimming: 1 base; J trimming: 5 bases; junction bases outside the gene matches: 6. The CDR3 spans 15 residues.

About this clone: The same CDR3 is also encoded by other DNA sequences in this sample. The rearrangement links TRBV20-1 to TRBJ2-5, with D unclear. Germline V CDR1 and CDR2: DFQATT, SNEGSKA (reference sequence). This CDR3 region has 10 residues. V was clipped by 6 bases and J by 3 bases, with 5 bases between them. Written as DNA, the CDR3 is TGCAGTGCGAGTAAAGAGACCCAGTACTTC. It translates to CSASKETQYF.

The CDR3 DNA follows: TGTGCCAGCAGCTGGGGGAGGGAGACCCAGTACTTC. It is translated as CASSWGRETQYF. This sequence joins TRBV7-2 and TRBJ2-5; D perhaps matches TRBD2 (6 bases). Germline-derived CDR1 and CDR2 are SGHTA and FQGNSA. The V gene lost 4 bases and the J gene lost 5 bases, with 8 bases spanning the gap. There are 12 residues in the CDR3.

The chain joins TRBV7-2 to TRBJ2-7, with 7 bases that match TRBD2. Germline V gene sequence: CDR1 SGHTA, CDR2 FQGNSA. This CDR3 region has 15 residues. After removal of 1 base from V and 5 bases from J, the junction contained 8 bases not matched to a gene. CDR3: CASSLGAGRADEQYF. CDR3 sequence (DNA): TGTGCCAGCAGCTTAGGAGCAGGGAGGGCGGACGAGCAGTACTTC.

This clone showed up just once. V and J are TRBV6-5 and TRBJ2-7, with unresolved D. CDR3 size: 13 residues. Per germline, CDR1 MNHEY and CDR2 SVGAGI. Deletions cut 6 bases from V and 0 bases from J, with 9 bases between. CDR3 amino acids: CASSDMSSYEQYF. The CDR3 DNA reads TGTGCCAGCAGCGACATGTCCTCCTACGAGCAGTACTTC.

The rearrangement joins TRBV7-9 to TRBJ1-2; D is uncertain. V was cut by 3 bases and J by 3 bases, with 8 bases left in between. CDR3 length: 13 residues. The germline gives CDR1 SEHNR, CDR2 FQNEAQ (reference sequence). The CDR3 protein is CASSLGDYYGYTF. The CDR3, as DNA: TGTGCCAGCAGCTTGGGAGACTACTATGGCTACACCTTC.

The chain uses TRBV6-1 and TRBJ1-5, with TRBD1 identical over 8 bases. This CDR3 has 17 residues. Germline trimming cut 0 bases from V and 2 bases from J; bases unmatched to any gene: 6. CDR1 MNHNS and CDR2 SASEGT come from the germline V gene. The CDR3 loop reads CASSEAVGQGGNQPQHF. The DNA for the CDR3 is TGTGCCAGCAGTGAAGCAGTCGGACAGGGAGGCAATCAGCCCCAGCATTTT.

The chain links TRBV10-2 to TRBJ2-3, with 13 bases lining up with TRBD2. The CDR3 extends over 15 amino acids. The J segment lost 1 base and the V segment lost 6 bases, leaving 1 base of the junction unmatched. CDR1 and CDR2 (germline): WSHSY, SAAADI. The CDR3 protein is CASSGLAGGTDTQYF. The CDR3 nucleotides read TGCGCCAGCAGCGGACTAGCGGGGGGCACAGATACGCAGTATTTT.

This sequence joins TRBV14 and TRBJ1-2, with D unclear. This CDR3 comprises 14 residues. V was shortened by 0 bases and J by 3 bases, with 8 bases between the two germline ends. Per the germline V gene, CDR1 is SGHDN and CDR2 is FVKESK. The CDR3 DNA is TGTGCCAGCAGCCAAGAATGGGCCGACTATGGCTACACCTTC. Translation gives CASSQEWADYGYTF.

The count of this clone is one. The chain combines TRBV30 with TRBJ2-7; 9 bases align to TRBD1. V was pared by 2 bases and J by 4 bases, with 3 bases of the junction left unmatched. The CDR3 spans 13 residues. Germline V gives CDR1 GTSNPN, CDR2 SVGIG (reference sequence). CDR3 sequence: CAWSMTGGYEQYF. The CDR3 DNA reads TGTGCCTGGAGTATGACAGGGGGATACGAGCAGTACTTC.

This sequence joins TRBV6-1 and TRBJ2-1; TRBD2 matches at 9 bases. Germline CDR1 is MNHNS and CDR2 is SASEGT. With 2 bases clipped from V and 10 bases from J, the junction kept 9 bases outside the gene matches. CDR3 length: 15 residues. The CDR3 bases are TGTGCCAGCAGTGAAAAGGCGGGGGGGCCGAGGGAGCAGTTCTTC. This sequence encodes CASSEKAGGPREQFF.

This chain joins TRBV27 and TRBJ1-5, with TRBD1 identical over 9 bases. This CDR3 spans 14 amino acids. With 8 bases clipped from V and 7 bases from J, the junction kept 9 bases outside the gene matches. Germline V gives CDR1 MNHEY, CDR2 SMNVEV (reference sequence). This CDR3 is CASAGQGPGQPQHF. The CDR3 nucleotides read TGTGCCAGCGCAGGACAGGGGCCGGGGCAGCCCCAGCATTTT.

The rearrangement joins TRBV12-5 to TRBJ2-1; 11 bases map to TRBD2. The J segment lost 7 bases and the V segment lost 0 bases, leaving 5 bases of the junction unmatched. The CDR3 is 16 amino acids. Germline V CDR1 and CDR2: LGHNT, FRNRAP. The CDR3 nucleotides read TGTGCTAGTGGTTTGGTTCGTAGCGGGGGGGCAAATGAGCAGTTCTTC. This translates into CASGLVRSGGANEQFF.

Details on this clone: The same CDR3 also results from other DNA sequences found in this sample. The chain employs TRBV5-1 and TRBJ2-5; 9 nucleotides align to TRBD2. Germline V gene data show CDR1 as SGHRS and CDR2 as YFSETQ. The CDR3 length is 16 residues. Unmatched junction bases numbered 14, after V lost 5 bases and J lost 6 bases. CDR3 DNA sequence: TGCGCCAGCAGTTCTAGCGGGGCCTCTAGTGGGCAGACCCAGTACTTC. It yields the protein CASSSSGASSGQTQYF.

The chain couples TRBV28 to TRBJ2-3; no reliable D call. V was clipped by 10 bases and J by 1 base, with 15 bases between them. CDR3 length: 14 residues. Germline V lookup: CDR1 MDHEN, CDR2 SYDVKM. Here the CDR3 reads CATVRSTGTDTQYF. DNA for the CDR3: TGTGCCACCGTCCGGAGCACGGGCACAGATACGCAGTATTTT.